This record covers a single T cell receptor (beta chain). The antigen remains undetermined. The data belong to a study of beta chain features in type 1 diabetes. V lost 0 bases, J lost 1 base, and 6 bases lay in between. This CDR3 region has 14 residues. Looked up from germline, CDR1 is SGHRS and CDR2 is YFSETQ. The authors reverse transcribed all of the isolated RNA, so sequencing captured expressed TCRB transcripts. Each sample of naive, central memory or regulatory T cells had, on average, about 3.6 million reads. Method: immunoSEQ multiplex PCR; TCRdb's copy keeps in-frame clones and lacks some. In the table there are under 950,000 clones, 15% to 20% of which are singletons. Study-wide points: Relative to healthy donors, patients appeared to have naive, central memory and Treg TCRB repertoires that were more similar.

The chain recombines TRBV5-1 with TRBJ2-3; D is uncertain. The clonotype originates from a woman in her late teens or twenties in good health. Sequenced: naive CD4+ T cells from blood. CDR3 nucleotide sequence: TGCGCCAGCAGCTTGGCCAGCGGCACAGATACGCAGTATTTT. Translating gives CASSLASGTDTQYF.